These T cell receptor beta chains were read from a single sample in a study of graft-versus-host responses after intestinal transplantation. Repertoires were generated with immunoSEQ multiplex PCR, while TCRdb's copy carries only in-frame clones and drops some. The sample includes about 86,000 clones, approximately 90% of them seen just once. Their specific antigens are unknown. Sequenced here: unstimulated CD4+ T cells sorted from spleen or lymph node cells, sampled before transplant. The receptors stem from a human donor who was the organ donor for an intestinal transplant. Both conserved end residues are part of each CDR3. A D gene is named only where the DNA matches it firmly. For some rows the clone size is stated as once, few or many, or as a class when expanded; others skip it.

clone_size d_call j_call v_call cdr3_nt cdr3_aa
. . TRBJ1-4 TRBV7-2 TGTGCCAGCAGCTCGAGGACTAATGAAAAACTGTTTTTT CASSSRTNEKLFF
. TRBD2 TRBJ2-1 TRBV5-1 TGCGCCAGCAGCGCCCTGACAGCGGGATTATACAATGAGCAGTTCTTC CASSALTAGLYNEQFF
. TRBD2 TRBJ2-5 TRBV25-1 TGTGCCAGCACCCCTACGACTAGCGGGAGAGAGACCCAGTACTTC CASTPTTSGRETQYF
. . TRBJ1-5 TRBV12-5 TGTGCTAGCTCCAGGCCAGGAGGAAATCAGCCCCAGCATTTT CASSRPGGNQPQHF
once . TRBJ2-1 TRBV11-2 TGTGCCAGCACCCACTCCATACAGCAGTTCTTC CASTHSIQQFF
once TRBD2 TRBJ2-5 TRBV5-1 TGCGCCAGCAGCTTAACTAGCGCACAAGAGACCCAGTACTTC CASSLTSAQETQYF
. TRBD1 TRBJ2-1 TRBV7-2 TGTGCCAGCAGTCCGGACAGGGGGGCCTACAATGAGCAGTTCTTC CASSPDRGAYNEQFF
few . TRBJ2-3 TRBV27 TGTGCCAGCAGTTTACCGGGGATTGCAGATACGCAGTATTTT CASSLPGIADTQYF
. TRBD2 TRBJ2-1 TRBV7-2 TGTGCCAGCGCGGGACTAGCGGCAAGTGGAAATGAGCAGTTCTTC CASAGLAASGNEQFF
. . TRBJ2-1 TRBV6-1 TGTGCCAGCAGTGGGGTCAGAGCGGATGAGCAGTTCTTC CASSGVRADEQFF
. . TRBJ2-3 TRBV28 TGTGCCAGCAGTTTATCTCCCCGGCTAGACGGAGATACGCAGTATTTT CASSLSPRLDGDTQYF
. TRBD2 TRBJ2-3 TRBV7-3 TGTGCCAGCAGCCTTCTCCACGGGACTAGCGGGTTCGGGGGCACAGATACGCAGTATTTT CASSLLHGTSGFGGTDTQYF
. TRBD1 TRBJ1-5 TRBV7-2 TGTGCCAGCAGCTATACAGGGGGGGGCGGGCAGCCCCAGCATTTT CASSYTGGGGQPQHF
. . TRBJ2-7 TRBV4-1 TGCGCCAGCAGCCAAGGTCTCGCGGGGACCATTTACGAGCAGTACTTC CASSQGLAGTIYEQYF
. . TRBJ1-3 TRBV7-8 TGTGCCAGCACCCAAAGCCACTCTGGAAACACCATATATTTT CASTQSHSGNTIYF
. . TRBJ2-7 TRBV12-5 TGTGCTAGTGGTTTGGATCGGGACTCCGATCAAGAGCAGTACTTC CASGLDRDSDQEQYF
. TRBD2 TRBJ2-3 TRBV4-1 TGCGCCAGCCGAAGTCCGGGGGGGCTAAGGACGCAGTATTTT CASRSPGGLRTQYF
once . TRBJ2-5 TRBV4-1 TGCGCCAGCAGCCAAGGAGGGCCTGAGACCCAGTACTTC CASSQGGPETQYF
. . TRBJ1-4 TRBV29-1 TGCAGCGTTTCCCGGTCCGGGACTAATGAAAAACTGTTTTTT CSVSRSGTNEKLFF
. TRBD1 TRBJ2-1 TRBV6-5 TGTGCCAGCGGGGACAGGGACTACAATGAGCAGTTCTTC CASGDRDYNEQFF
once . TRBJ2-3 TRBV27 TGTGCCAGCAGTTTATCGAGACAGGCCTCAGGGACGCAGTATTTT CASSLSRQASGTQYF
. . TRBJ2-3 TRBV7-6 TGTGCCAGCAGCTTAGGGGCTAGCACAGATACGCAGTATTTT CASSLGASTDTQYF
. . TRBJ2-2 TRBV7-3 TGTGCCAGCAGCTTAGAGCGTAGGCCTGTAACTCCCAACACCGGGGAGCTGTTTTTT CASSLERRPVTPNTGELFF
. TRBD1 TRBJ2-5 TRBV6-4 TGTGCCAGCAGCTCCGACAGGGGAGAGACCCAGTACTTC CASSSDRGETQYF
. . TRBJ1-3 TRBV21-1 TGTGCCAGCAGCACAGTACAGGGGGCGCGGGGAAACACCATATATTTT CASSTVQGARGNTIYF
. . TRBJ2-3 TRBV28 TGTGCCAGCAGTTTAAGGCTGGGCCCAGATACGCAGTATTTT CASSLRLGPDTQYF
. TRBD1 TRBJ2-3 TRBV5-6 TGTGCCAGCAGCTCCTCCTACAGGGGGCTGGGGTCAGATACGCAGTATTTT CASSSSYRGLGSDTQYF
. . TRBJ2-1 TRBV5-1 TGCGCCAGCAGCCCCAGCGCGGGCTCCTACAATGAGCAGTTCTTC CASSPSAGSYNEQFF
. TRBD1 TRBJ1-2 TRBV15 TGTGCCACCAGCAGTCAGGGACAGGGGGGGGGTAACTATGGCTACACCTTC CATSSQGQGGGNYGYTF
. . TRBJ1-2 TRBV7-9 TGTGCCAGCAGCTTAGCGGATGGAAGGGGAGGCTACACCTTC CASSLADGRGGYTF
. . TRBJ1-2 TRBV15 TGTGCCACCAGCGGACCGATGTCGGCCAGGGTCCCCTATGGCTACACCTTC CATSGPMSARVPYGYTF